This is a list of T cell receptor beta chains from one sample in a study of T cell repertoires in cytomegalovirus infection. TCRdb re-called the reads with MiXCR, one entry per CDR3 protein. The sample gives 450,000 to 550,000 distinct CDR3 sequences, 16% of which show up once; approximately 24% is in the top ten. Material: CD8+ T cells from PBMCs. Every receptor here comes from a human donor in good health (CMV status not recorded). Some clones in this sample may be carry-over from other donors' samples. The CDR3 runs from the conserved cysteine through the conserved F or W. The D gene is left open where the match is weak. Some rows mark clone size as missing; the rest say once, few, many or name a class of expanded clone.

J gene: TRBJ1-2; clone size: .; D gene: .; V gene: TRBV20-1; CDR3 DNA: TGCAGTGCTAGTGGGAACAACTATGGCTACACCTTC; CDR3 protein: CSASGNNYGYTF
J gene: TRBJ2-7; clone size: few; D gene: .; V gene: TRBV6-2/TRBV6-3; CDR3 DNA: TGTGCCAGCAGCTCCTCGGGGGCGGAATTCTACGAGCAGTACTTC; CDR3 protein: CASSSSGAEFYEQYF
J gene: TRBJ2-2; clone size: few; D gene: .; V gene: TRBV11-2; CDR3 DNA: TGTGCCAGCAGCTTAGATGGGGTTACCGGGGAGCTGTTTTTT; CDR3 protein: CASSLDGVTGELFF
J gene: TRBJ1-4; clone size: many; D gene: .; V gene: TRBV7-9; CDR3 DNA: TGTGCCAGCAGCTTTATCGGGAGCGGGGCAGGGAATGAAAAACTGTTTTTT; CDR3 protein: CASSFIGSGAGNEKLFF
J gene: TRBJ2-7; clone size: many; D gene: TRBD2; V gene: TRBV14; CDR3 DNA: TGTGCCAGCAGCCAAGATCGAGCGGGAGGGCATCCCGAGCAGTACTTC; CDR3 protein: CASSQDRAGGHPEQYF
J gene: TRBJ2-7; clone size: many; D gene: .; V gene: TRBV27; CDR3 DNA: TGTGCCAGCGTGGGGACTCACTACGAGCAGTACTTC; CDR3 protein: CASVGTHYEQYF
J gene: TRBJ1-2; clone size: .; D gene: TRBD1; V gene: TRBV27; CDR3 DNA: TGTGCCAGCAGCCTCGGGACAGGGTTGGGCTACACCTTC; CDR3 protein: CASSLGTGLGYTF
J gene: TRBJ2-7; clone size: few; D gene: TRBD1; V gene: TRBV11-2; CDR3 DNA: TGTGCCAGCAGCTTCCTAACCGGGACAGGTCTATCTGGCGAGCAGTACTTC; CDR3 protein: CASSFLTGTGLSGEQYF
J gene: TRBJ1-5; clone size: many; D gene: TRBD1; V gene: TRBV7-8; CDR3 DNA: TGTGCCAGCAGCTTAGATCGCAGGGGGATTCAGCCCCAGCATTTT; CDR3 protein: CASSLDRRGIQPQHF
J gene: TRBJ2-1; clone size: few; D gene: TRBD1; V gene: TRBV5-1; CDR3 DNA: TGCGCCAGCAGCTCCCCCCAGGGGGCAGGTCCCTACAATGAGCAGTTCTTC; CDR3 protein: CASSSPQGAGPYNEQFF
J gene: TRBJ1-5; clone size: few; D gene: TRBD1; V gene: TRBV18; CDR3 DNA: TGTGCCAGCTCATCAAAGACAGGGGGCCGGGAGCCCCAGCATTTT; CDR3 protein: CASSSKTGGREPQHF
J gene: TRBJ1-2; clone size: few; D gene: .; V gene: TRBV6-1; CDR3 DNA: TGTGCCAGCAGTGATTGGGATGGCTATGGCTACACCTTC; CDR3 protein: CASSDWDGYGYTF
J gene: TRBJ2-5; clone size: many; D gene: .; V gene: TRBV10-2; CDR3 DNA: TGCGCCAGCAGTGAGTTAAGGTTTGGACGGTACCAAGAGACCCAGTACTTC; CDR3 protein: CASSELRFGRYQETQYF